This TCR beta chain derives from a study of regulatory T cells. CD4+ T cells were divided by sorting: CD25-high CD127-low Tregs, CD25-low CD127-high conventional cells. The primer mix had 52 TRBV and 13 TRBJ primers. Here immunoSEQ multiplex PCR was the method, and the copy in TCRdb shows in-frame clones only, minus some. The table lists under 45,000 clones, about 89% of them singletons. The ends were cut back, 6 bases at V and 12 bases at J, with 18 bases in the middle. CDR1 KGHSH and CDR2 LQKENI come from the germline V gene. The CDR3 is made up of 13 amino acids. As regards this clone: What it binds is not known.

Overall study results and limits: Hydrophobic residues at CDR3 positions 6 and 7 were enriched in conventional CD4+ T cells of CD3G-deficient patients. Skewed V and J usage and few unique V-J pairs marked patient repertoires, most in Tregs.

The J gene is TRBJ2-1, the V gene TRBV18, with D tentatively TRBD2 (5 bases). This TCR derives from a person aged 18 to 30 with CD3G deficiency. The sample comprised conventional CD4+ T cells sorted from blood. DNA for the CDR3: TGTGCCAGCTCGTCCGAAGAGAGCGGACGGCAGTTCTTC. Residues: CASSSEESGRQFF.